The T cell receptor beta chain under discussion was sequenced for a study of blood T cells in healthy people across ages. This CDR3 is built from 13 residues. Trimming took 3 bases from V and 4 from J, leaving 12 bases between them. The germline V gene has CDR1 DFQATT and CDR2 SNEGSKA (reference sequence). Per sample, no less than 5 micrograms of total RNA were extracted. It was with a sample-barcoded 5' primer and a J-beta primer mix that a second PCR of roughly 7 to 12 cycles was run. TCRdb reprocessed the 5' RACE reads with MiXCR, giving one entry per CDR3 protein. The sample lists about 1.4 million distinct CDR3 sequences; approximately 59% were seen once.

This clonotype was obtained from a man younger than 30 in good health. Sequenced sample: blood. The chain links TRBV20-1 to TRBJ2-5; tentatively, D is TRBD2 (5 bases). The CDR3 loop reads CSASVGVRETQYF. The CDR3 nucleotides are TGCAGTGCTAGCGTCGGGGTCCGAGAGACCCAGTACTTC.